This T cell receptor (beta chain) stems from a study of blood T cell repertoires in COVID-19. At the level of the study: The United States, Italy and Spain provided the acute and convalescent COVID-19 samples. The analysed material was cDNA or gDNA that came from T cells, B-cell-depleted T cells, or PBMCs.

Per the germline V gene, CDR1 is SEHNR and CDR2 is FQNEAQ (reference sequence). Losses at the gene ends were 5 bases for V and 4 bases for J; bases not matched to a gene: 7. CDR3 size: 14 residues. Authors' data handling: Reference gene primers were amplified, and this amplification served to estimate nucleated cell counts. Repertoires were generated with immunoSEQ multiplex PCR, while TCRdb's copy carries only in-frame clones and drops some. V, J and clone size derive from that table, while D and trimming were established from the DNA sequence. The sample holds 450,000 to 500,000 clones, 75% to 90% seen once.

The sequencing input was peripheral blood. V and J are TRBV7-9 and TRBJ1-2, with 7 bases matching TRBD1. The receptor was isolated from a human donor in a cohort sampled during active COVID-19. The CDR3 DNA follows: TGTGCCAGCAGCCCCCGGACAGGTTTCTATGGCTACACCTTC. It encodes CASSPRTGFYGYTF.